This T cell receptor beta chain came from a study of radiotherapy plus CTLA-4 blockade in lung cancer (dated by TCRdb to 2017 to 2018). Regarding the research as a whole: Among enrolled patients, 15% to 20% had an objective response and about 30% reached disease control.

The study evaluated CTLA-4 blockade (ipilimumab) given together with focal radiation therapy in patients who had chemo-refractory metastatic non-small-cell lung cancer. The method behind the library was the immunoSEQ multiplex PCR assay. Here the immuneACCESS table is served through TCRdb, limited to in-frame sequences with V and J called. Missing clones are a known gap in these copies; in checked studies unresolved V genes cover under half, and the rest lacks a known reason. The sample has some 50,000 clones on record, approximately 84% of them singletons. Roughly 5% of the sample belongs to the ten largest clones. Points on this clone: The specificity of this receptor is unknown. No much larger clonotype is one base removed from it; base qualities were not supplied.

The junction shows trimming of 1 base on V and 0 bases on J, plus 7 bases between the germline ends. Looking up the germline V gene yields CDR1 SGHTA and CDR2 FQGTGA. The CDR3 spans 15 residues, from the cysteine through the phenylalanine. This entry keeps only the CDR3 DNA: 45 bases, framed from base 1. Study-wide conclusions, independent of this receptor: After treatment with radiotherapy and ipilimumab, TCR clones that originated in tumors expanded in peripheral blood. Increased serum interferon-beta after radiation, together with early dynamic changes in blood T cell clones, were reported to be the strongest predictors of response.

The V and J segments used are TRBV7-3 and TRBJ2-1; the D segment cannot be called with confidence. The sequences come from peripheral blood, collected from a patient treated with radiotherapy plus ipilimumab. The sequence derives from a human donor with non-small cell lung cancer whose response to radiotherapy plus ipilimumab could not be evaluated. The CDR3: CASSLSGSSYNEQFF. The DNA sequence is as follows: TGTGCCAGCAGCTTAAGCGGCAGCTCCTACAATGAGCAGTTCTTC.